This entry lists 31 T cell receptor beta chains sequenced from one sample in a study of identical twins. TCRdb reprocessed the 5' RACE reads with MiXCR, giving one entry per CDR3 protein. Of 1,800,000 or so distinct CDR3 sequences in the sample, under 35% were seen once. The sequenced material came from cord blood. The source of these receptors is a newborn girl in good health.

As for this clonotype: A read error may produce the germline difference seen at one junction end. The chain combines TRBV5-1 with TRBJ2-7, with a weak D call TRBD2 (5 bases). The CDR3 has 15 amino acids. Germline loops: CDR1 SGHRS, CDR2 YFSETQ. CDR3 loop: CASSLHSGSSYEQSF. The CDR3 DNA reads TGCGCCAGCAGCTTGCATTCGGGAAGCTCCTACGAGCAGTCCTTC.

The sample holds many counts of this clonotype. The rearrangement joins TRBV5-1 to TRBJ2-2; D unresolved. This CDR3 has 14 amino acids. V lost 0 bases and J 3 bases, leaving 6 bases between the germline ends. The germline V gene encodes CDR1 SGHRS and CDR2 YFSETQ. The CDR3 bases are TGCGCCAGCAGCTTGGTAGGCTACACCGGGGAGCTGTTTTTT. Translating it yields CASSLVGYTGELFF.

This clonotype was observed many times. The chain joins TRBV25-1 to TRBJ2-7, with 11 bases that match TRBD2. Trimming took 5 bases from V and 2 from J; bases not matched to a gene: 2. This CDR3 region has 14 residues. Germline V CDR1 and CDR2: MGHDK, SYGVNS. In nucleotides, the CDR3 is TGTGCCAGCAGTACGGGACTAGCGGCCTACGAGCAGTACTTC. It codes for CASSTGLAAYEQYF.

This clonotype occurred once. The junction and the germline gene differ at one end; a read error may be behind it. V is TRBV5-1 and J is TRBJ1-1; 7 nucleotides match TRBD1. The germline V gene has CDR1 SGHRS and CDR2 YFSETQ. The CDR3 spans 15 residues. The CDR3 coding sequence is TGCGCCAGCAGCTTGGGCACGACAGGGAACGCTGAAGCTTTCTTT. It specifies CASSLGTTGNAEAFF.

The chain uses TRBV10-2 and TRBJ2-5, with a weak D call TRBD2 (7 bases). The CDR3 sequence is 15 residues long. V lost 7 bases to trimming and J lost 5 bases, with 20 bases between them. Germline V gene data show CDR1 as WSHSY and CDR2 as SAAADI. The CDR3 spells CASNGGGRQWETQYF. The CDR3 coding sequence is TGCGCCAGCAATGGGGGGGGGCGTCAATGGGAGACCCAGTACTTC.

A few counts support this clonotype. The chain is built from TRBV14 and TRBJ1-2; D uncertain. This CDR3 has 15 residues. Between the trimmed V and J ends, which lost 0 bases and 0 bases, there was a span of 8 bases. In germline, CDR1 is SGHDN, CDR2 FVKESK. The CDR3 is CASSQDIRSNYGYTF. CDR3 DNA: TGTGCCAGCAGCCAAGACATCCGATCTAACTATGGCTACACCTTC.

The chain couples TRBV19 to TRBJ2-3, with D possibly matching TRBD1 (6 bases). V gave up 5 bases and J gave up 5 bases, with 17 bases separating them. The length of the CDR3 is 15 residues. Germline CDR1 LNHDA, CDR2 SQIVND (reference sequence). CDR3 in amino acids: CASSPPGHGKDTQYF. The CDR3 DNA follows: TGTGCCAGTAGTCCCCCGGGACACGGAAAAGATACGCAGTATTTT.

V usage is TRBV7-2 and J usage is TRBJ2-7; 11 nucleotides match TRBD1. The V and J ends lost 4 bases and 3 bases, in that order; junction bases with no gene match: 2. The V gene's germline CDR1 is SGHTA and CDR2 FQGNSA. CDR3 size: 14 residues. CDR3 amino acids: CASSSDRGLYEQYF. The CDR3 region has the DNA TGTGCCAGCAGCTCGGACAGGGGGCTCTACGAGCAGTACTTC.

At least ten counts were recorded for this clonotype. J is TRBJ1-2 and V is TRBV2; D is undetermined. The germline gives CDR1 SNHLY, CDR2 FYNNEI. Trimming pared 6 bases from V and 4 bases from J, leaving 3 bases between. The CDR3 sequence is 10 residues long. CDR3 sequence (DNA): TGTGCCAGCAGGGGCTATGGCTACACCTTC. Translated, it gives CASRGYGYTF. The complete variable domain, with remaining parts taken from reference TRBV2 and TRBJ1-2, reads EPEVTQTPSHQVTQMGQEVILRCVPISNHLYFYWYRQILGQKVEFLVSFYNNEISEKSEIFDDQFSVERPDGSNFTLKIRSTKLEDSAMYFCASRGYGYTFGSGTRLTVV.

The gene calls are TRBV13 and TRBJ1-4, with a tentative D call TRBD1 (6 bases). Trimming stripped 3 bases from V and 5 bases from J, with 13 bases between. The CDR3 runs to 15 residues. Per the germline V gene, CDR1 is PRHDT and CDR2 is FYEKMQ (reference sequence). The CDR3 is CASSFSGHTNEKLFF. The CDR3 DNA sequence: TGTGCCAGCAGCTTCTCGGGACACACAAATGAAAAACTGTTTTTT.

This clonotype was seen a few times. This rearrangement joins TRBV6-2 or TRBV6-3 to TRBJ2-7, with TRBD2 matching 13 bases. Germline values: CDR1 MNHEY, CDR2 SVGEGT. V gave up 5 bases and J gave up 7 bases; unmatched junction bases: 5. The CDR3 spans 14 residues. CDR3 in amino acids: CASSLGTSGTEQYF. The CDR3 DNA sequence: TGTGCCAGCAGTCTCGGGACTAGCGGGACGGAGCAGTACTTC.

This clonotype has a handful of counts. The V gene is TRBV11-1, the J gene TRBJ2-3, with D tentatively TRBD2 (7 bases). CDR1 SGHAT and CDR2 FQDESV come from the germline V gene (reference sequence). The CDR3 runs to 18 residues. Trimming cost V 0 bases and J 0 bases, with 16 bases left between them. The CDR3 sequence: CASSLARGGHASTDTQYF. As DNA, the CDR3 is TGTGCCAGCAGCTTAGCCCGCGGGGGACACGCGAGCACAGATACGCAGTATTTT.

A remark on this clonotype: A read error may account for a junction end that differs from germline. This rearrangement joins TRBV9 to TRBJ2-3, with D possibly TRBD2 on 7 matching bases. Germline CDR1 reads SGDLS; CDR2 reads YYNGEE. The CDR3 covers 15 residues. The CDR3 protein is CAGSLGASGTDTQYF. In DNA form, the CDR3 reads TGTGCCGGCAGCTTGGGGGCTAGCGGTACAGATACGCAGTATTTT. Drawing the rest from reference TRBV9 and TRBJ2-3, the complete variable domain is DSGVTQTPKHLITATGQRVTLRCSPRSGDLSVYWYQQSLDQGLQFLIQYYNGEERAKGNILERFSAQQFPDLHSELNLSSLELGDSALYFCAGSLGASGTDTQYFGPGTRLTVL.

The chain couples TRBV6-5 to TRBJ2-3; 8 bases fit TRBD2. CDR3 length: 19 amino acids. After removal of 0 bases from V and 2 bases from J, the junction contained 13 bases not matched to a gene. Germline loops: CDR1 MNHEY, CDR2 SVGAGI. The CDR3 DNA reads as TGTGCCAGCAGTTACTCACCTATAGGAGCGGGAGTGTACACAGATACGCAGTATTTT. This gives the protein CASSYSPIGAGVYTDTQYF.

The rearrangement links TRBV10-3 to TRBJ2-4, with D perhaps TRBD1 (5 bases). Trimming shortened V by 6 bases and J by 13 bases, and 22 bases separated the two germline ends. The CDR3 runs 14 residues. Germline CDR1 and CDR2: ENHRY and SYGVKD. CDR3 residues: CAISRRAGMEEQYF. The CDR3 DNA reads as TGTGCCATCAGCCGCCGGGCAGGGATGGAAGAGCAGTACTTC.

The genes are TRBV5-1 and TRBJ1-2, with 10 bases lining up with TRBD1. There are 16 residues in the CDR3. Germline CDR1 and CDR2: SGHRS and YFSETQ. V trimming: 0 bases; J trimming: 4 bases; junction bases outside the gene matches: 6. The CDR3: CASSLASRTGGYGYTF. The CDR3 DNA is TGCGCCAGCAGCTTGGCCAGTAGGACAGGGGGCTATGGCTACACCTTC.

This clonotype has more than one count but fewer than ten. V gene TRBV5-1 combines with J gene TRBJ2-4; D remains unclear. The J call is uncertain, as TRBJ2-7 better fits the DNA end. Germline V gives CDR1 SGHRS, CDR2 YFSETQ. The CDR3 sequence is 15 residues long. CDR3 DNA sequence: TGCGCCAGCAGCTTGGGTCGTACCAAGAACTACGAGCAGTACTTC. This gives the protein CASSLGRTKNYEQYF.

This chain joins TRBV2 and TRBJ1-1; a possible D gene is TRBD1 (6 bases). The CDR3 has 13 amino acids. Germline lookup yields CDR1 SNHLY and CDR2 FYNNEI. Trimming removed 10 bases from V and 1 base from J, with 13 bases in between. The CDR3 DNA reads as TGTGCCATAGGACAGCGTCCGAACACTGAAGCTTTCTTT. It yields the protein CAIGQRPNTEAFF.

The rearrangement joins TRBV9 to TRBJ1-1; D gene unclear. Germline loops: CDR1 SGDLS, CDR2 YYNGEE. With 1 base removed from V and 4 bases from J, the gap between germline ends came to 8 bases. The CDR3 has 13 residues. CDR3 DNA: TGTGCCAGCAGCGTAAGTGAGGGCACTGAAGCTTTCTTT. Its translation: CASSVSEGTEAFF.

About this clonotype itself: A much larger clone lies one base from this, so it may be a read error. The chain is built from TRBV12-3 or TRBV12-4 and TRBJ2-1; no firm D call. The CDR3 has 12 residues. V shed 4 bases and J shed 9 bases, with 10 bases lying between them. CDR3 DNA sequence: TGTGCCAGCAGTTCCTGGATGAGTGAGCAGTTCTTC. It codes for CASSSWMSEQFF.

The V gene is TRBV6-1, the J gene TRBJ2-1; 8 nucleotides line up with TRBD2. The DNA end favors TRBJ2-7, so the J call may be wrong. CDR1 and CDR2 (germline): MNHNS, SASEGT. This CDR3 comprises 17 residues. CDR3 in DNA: TGTGCCAGCAGCGCCCTTGGCGGGGGGAGCTCCTACAATGAGCAGTACTTC. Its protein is CASSALGGGSSYNEQYF.

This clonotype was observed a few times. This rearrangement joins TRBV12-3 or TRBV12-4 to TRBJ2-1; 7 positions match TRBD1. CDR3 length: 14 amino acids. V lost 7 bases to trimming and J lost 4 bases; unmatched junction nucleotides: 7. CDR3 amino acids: CASTPGQEYNEQFF. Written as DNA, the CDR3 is TGTGCCAGCACCCCCGGACAGGAGTACAATGAGCAGTTCTTC.

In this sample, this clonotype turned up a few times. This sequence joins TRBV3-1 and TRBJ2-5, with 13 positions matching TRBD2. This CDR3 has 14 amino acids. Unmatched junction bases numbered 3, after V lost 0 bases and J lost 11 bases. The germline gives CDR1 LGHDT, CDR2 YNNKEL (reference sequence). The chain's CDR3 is CASSQELAGGRQYF. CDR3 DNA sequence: TGTGCCAGCAGCCAAGAACTAGCGGGAGGGAGGCAGTACTTC.

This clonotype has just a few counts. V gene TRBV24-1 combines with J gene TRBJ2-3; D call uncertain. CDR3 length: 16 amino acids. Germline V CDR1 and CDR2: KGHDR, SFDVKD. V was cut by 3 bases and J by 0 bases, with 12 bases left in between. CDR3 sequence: CATSDRGRPSTDTQYF. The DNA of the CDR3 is TGTGCCACCAGTGATCGAGGCCGCCCTAGCACAGATACGCAGTATTTT.

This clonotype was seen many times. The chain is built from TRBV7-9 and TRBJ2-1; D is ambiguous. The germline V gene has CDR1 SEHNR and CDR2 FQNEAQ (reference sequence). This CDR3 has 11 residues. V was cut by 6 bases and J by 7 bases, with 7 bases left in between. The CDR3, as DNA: TGTGCCAGCAGTTTACCGAATGAGCAGTTCTTC. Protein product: CASSLPNEQFF. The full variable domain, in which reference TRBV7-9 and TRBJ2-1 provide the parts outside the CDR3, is DTGVSQNPRHKITKRGQNVTFRCDPISEHNRLYWYRQTLGQGPEFLTYFQNEAQLEKSRLLSDRFSAERPKGSFSTLEIQRTEQGDSAMYLCASSLPNEQFFGPGTRLTVL.

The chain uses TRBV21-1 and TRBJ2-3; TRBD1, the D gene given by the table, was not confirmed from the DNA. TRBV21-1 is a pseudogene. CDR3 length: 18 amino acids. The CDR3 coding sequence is TGTGCCAGCAGCACTCACCGGGACAGGGGGCTCGGCACAGATACGCAGTATTTT. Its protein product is CASSTHRDRGLGTDTQYF.

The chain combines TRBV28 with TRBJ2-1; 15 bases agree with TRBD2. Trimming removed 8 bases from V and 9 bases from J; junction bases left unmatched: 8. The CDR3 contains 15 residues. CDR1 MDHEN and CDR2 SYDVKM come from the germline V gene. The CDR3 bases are TGTGCCAGCCAAGGGACTAGCGGGAGGAGCACTGAGCAGTTCTTC. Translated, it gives CASQGTSGRSTEQFF.

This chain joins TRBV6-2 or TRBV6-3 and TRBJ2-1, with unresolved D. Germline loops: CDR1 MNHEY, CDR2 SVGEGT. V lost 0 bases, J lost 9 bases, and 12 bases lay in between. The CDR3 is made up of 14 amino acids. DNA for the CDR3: TGTGCCAGCAGTTACTCGGTAGCTGTCGGTGAGCAGTTCTTC. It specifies CASSYSVAVGEQFF.

The CDR3 here is CASSQAKPRDYGYTF. CDR3 sequence (DNA): TGTGCCAGCAGCCAAGCGAAGCCGAGGGACTATGGCTACACCTTC. The V gene is TRBV14, the J gene TRBJ1-2; D call uncertain. The V and J ends lost 1 base and 3 bases respectively, with 12 bases between them. CDR3 length: 15 residues. Per germline, CDR1 SGHDN and CDR2 FVKESK.

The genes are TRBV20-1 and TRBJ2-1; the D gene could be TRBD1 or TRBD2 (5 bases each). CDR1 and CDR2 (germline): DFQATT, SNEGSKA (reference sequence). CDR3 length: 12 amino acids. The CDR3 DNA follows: TGCAGAGGGGACCGGACCTACAATGAGCAGTTCTTC. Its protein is CRGDRTYNEQFF.

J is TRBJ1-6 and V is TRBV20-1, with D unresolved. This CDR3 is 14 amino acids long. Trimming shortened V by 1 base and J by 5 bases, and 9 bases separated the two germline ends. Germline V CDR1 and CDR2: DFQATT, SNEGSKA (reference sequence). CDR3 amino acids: CSARAGRDNSPLHF. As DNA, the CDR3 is TGCAGTGCTAGAGCCGGGCGGGATAATTCACCCCTCCACTTT.